This is a list of T cell receptor beta chains from one sample in a study of blood T cell repertoires in COVID-19. Only in-frame clones appear in the TCRdb table, and some are missing; sequencing was by immunoSEQ multiplex PCR. The sample shows 200,000 to 300,000 clones, less than 90% of them seen only once. Material for sequencing was peripheral blood. The receptor set was obtained from a man younger than 45 with active or convalescent COVID-19. Both conserved end residues are part of each CDR3. The order of the fields is D gene, J gene, V gene, clone size, CDR3 DNA, CDR3 protein. A D gene is named only where the DNA matches it firmly. A clone size is listed for some rows: how often the clone was seen (once, few, many), or a class if it is expanded.

>TRBD2|TRBJ2-1|TRBV4-1|-
TGCGCCAGCAGCCAAGATTCTCGACTAGCGGGTGGCAATGAGCAGTTCTTC
CASSQDSRLAGGNEQFF
>TRBD1|TRBJ1-1|TRBV7-9|-
TGTGCCAGCAGCAGTATGACAGGGCCCAAGACCGGAGCTTTCTTT
CASSSMTGPKTGAFF
>TRBD1|TRBJ2-7|TRBV5-1|-
TGCGCCAGCAGCGTTCGGACAGGGGAGGTATACGAGCAGTACTTC
CASSVRTGEVYEQYF
>TRBD1|TRBJ1-3|TRBV19|-
TGTGCCAGTCTGGACAGGGGGCGGTCTGGAAACACCATATATTTT
CASLDRGRSGNTIYF
>TRBD2|TRBJ2-5|TRBV7-9|-
TGTGCCAGCAGCACAATACTAGCGGGGGGAAAAGAGACCCAGTACTTC
CASSTILAGGKETQYF
>TRBD1|TRBJ1-5|TRBV3-1/TRBV3-2|-
TGTGCCAGCAGTGACAGGGGAATGGGTCAGCCCCAGCATTTT
CASSDRGMGQPQHF
>-|TRBJ2-7|TRBV11-2|-
TGTGCCAGCAGCCGGACAGAGAAATACGAGCAGTACTTC
CASSRTEKYEQYF
>-|TRBJ1-2|TRBV11-2|-
TGTGCCAGCAGCTTAAGAGGGGGACCGGACTATGGCTACACCTTC
CASSLRGGPDYGYTF
>-|TRBJ2-5|TRBV5-1|-
TGCGCCAGCAGCTCGGGACTTACTGGGGGGACCCAGTACTTC
CASSSGLTGGTQYF
>-|TRBJ1-2|TRBV7-2|-
TGTGCCAGCAGCTCCCGGGTTCGTCGCTATGGCTACACCTTC
CASSSRVRRYGYTF
>-|TRBJ1-5|TRBV4-2|-
TGTGCCAGCAGCCACCCTCGGGGGGAGCATTTT
CASSHPRGEHF
>-|TRBJ2-5|TRBV7-2|few
TGTGCCAGCAGCTTATCGGTCTGGGAGACCCAGTACTTC
CASSLSVWETQYF
>-|TRBJ1-6|TRBV7-8|-
TGTGCCAGCAGCTTAGCGATTACAAATTCACCCCTCCACTTT
CASSLAITNSPLHF
>TRBD1|TRBJ2-7|TRBV6-1|-
TGTGCCAGCAGTGCAATCGGGGGACAGGGGGTTTACGAGCAGTACTTC
CASSAIGGQGVYEQYF
>-|TRBJ1-5|TRBV6-5|-
TGTGCCAGCAGTTACAAGGACAGTTTCAATCAGCCCCAGCATTTT
CASSYKDSFNQPQHF
>-|TRBJ2-7|TRBV5-5|once
TGTGCCAGCAGCTTGGCCCACAACGAGCAGTACTTC
CASSLAHNEQYF
>TRBD2|TRBJ2-1|TRBV5-4|-
TGTGCCAGCGGATCGAAGGTGGGGGGGTCCAATGAGCAGTTCTTC
CASGSKVGGSNEQFF
>TRBD1|TRBJ1-1|TRBV23-1|few
TGCGCCAGCAGTCTTCGAAGGGACAGGGGGCCCAGGACTGAAGCTTTCTTT
CASSLRRDRGPRTEAFF
>-|TRBJ1-2|TRBV6-5|-
TGTGCCAGCAGCTCGGGTCCCTATGGCTACACCTTC
CASSSGPYGYTF
>-|TRBJ1-5|TRBV24-1|-
TGTGCCACCAGTGCCGGCGGAAATCAGCCCCAGCATTTT
CATSAGGNQPQHF
>TRBD1|TRBJ1-4|TRBV6-6|-
TGTGCCAGCAGCCTACAGGGGTCTAATGAAAAACTGTTTTTT
CASSLQGSNEKLFF
>-|TRBJ2-3|TRBV2|-
TGTGCCAGCAGTGTGTTCAGGGATGCCACAGATACGCAGTATTTT
CASSVFRDATDTQYF
>-|TRBJ2-5|TRBV30|-
TGTGCCTGGGGCGAGGGTGGGATCGAGACCCAGTACTTC
CAWGEGGIETQYF
>-|TRBJ2-1|TRBV3-1/TRBV3-2|-
TGTGCCAGCAGCCAGGGGGCTGGGGGCCATGAGCAGTTCTTC
CASSQGAGGHEQFF
>-|TRBJ2-7|TRBV3-1/TRBV3-2|-
TGTGCCACGAGGGCCGGATCCTACGAGCAGTACTTC
CATRAGSYEQYF
>-|TRBJ1-1|TRBV6-5|-
TGTGCCAGCAGTTACTCGATGACCGGGTCCAACACTGAAGCTTTCTTT
CASSYSMTGSNTEAFF
>-|TRBJ2-7|TRBV6-4|-
TGTGCCAGCAGTGAGGAAGCCGGACAAGGCAAGCAGTACTTC
CASSEEAGQGKQYF
>TRBD1|TRBJ1-2|TRBV27|-
TGTGCCAGCCGGGGTGGTACTAGGCGGAGGGACAGCAAATATGGCTACACCTTC
CASRGGTRRRDSKYGYTF
>TRBD2|TRBJ2-1|TRBV7-6|few
TGTGCCAGCAGCCTCCTAGCGGGGGGGCCCTGGAATGAGCAGTTCTTC
CASSLLAGGPWNEQFF
>TRBD2|TRBJ2-2|TRBV5-1|-
TGCGCCAGCAGCTTCGGACTAGCGGGGGCCATGAACACCGGGGAGCTGTTTTTT
CASSFGLAGAMNTGELFF
>TRBD1|TRBJ2-7|TRBV18|-
TGTGCCAGCTCAATGGGGTCCGGGACAGGGCCCTACGAGCAGTACTTC
CASSMGSGTGPYEQYF
>TRBD1|TRBJ1-5|TRBV27|-
TGTGCCAGCAGAGACAGGGGGTCAGGGCAGCCCCAGCATTTT
CASRDRGSGQPQHF
>TRBD1|TRBJ1-1|TRBV18|-
TGTGCCAGTCAAAGAGACCGGGACAGGGGGCTAGTCGACACTGAAGCTTTCTTT
CASQRDRDRGLVDTEAFF
>TRBD2|TRBJ2-7|TRBV6-1|few
TGTGCCAGCAGTGAACCGGGACTAGGGCCCTACGAGCAGTACTTC
CASSEPGLGPYEQYF
>TRBD1|TRBJ1-5|TRBV18|-
TGTGCCAGCTCACCAGGGCTGGGCGGGACAGGGGGCCGAGAAGGCAATCAGCCCCAGCATTTT
CASSPGLGGTGGREGNQPQHF
>-|TRBJ1-1|TRBV5-4|-
TGTGCCAGCAGCCCCGGAGCCCAGGGCACTGAAGCTTTCTTT
CASSPGAQGTEAFF
>TRBD1|TRBJ1-6|TRBV4-3|once
TGCGCCAGCAGCCGGGACAGTTTGAATTCACCCCTCCACTTT
CASSRDSLNSPLHF
>-|TRBJ2-7|TRBV11-3|-
TGTGCCAGCAGCCCAAGTAGCGGTTCCTACGAGCAGTACTTC
CASSPSSGSYEQYF
>TRBD2|TRBJ2-1|TRBV5-6|-
TGTGCCAGCAGCTTGGGTGGCGGGGGGCCCTCCTACAATGAGCAGTTCTTC
CASSLGGGGPSYNEQFF
>-|TRBJ1-2|TRBV4-3|-
TGCGCCAGCAGCCAAACGATCCAGTCCAACTATGGCTACACCTTC
CASSQTIQSNYGYTF
>-|TRBJ1-1|TRBV30|-
TGTGCCTGGAGTCCCCGGGGGGGCAAGAACACTGAAGCTTTCTTT
CAWSPRGGKNTEAFF
>-|TRBJ2-1|TRBV4-1|once
TGCGCCAGCAGCCACAGTTTTGCCAATGAGCAGTTCTTC
CASSHSFANEQFF
>-|TRBJ1-2|TRBV10-2|-
TGCGCCAGCAGTGAACAGCCTAACTATGGCTACACCTTC
CASSEQPNYGYTF
>-|TRBJ1-4|TRBV12-3/TRBV12-4|-
TGTGCCAGCAGCCATACGGTGCGGGGGGTACTGTTTTTT
CASSHTVRGVLFF
>-|TRBJ1-5|TRBV5-6|-
TGTGCCAGCAATCAAAAGAGGGGGGGTCAGCCCCAGCATTTT
CASNQKRGGQPQHF
>TRBD1|TRBJ1-3|TRBV13|-
TGTGCCAGCAGTATAATCGATGCAGGGGGCTCGGCAAACACCATATATTTT
CASSIIDAGGSANTIYF
>-|TRBJ2-7|TRBV12-3/TRBV12-4|-
TGTGCCAGCAGTTCAGAATCCTACGAGCAGTACTTC
CASSSESYEQYF
>TRBD1|TRBJ1-2|TRBV4-3|-
TGCGCCAGCAGCCAAAACGACTTACAGGGGATCCAATTTGGCTACACCTTC
CASSQNDLQGIQFGYTF
>TRBD2|TRBJ2-7|TRBV7-7|-
TGTGCCAGCAGCTTAAGCGGGGAAGCCTACGAGCAGTACTTC
CASSLSGEAYEQYF
>-|TRBJ1-1|TRBV12-3/TRBV12-4|-
TGTGCCAGCAGCATCGGGACACAATTCGAAGCTTTCTTT
CASSIGTQFEAFF
>TRBD1|TRBJ1-2|TRBV29-1|-
TGCAGCGGAGGGGACAGTAACTATGGCTACACCTTC
CSGGDSNYGYTF
>TRBD1|TRBJ2-5|TRBV3-1/TRBV3-2|once
TGTGCCAGCAGCCAAGTTTGGTTCGGTCGGGGACAGGGTACCCAGTACTTC
CASSQVWFGRGQGTQYF
>TRBD1|TRBJ1-4|TRBV10-3|-
TGTGCCATCAGTGGGACAGGGGGCGATGAAAAACTGTTTTTT
CAISGTGGDEKLFF